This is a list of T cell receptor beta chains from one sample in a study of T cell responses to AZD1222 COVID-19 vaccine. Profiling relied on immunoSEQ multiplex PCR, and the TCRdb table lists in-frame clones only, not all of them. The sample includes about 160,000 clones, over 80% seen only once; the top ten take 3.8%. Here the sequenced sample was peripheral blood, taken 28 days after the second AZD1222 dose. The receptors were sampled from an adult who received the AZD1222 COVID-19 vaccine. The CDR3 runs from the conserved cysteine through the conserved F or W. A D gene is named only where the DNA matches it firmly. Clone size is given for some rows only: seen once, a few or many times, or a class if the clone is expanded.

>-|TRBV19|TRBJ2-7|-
CASTPDPRYEQYF
TGTGCCAGTACCCCGGACCCTCGGTACGAGCAGTACTTC
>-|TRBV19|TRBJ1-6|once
CASSTFQGRPDSPLHF
TGTGCCAGTTCGACTTTTCAGGGACGTCCGGATTCACCCCTCCACTTT
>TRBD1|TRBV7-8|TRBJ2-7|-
CASSFGTDYEQYF
TGTGCCAGCAGCTTCGGGACAGACTACGAGCAGTACTTC
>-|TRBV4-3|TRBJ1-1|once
CASSQLFGGGTTEAFF
TGCGCCAGCAGCCAATTATTCGGTGGTGGAACGACTGAAGCTTTCTTT
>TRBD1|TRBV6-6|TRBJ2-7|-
CASSHNWDRSYSYEQYF
TGTGCCAGCAGTCACAACTGGGACAGATCTTACTCCTACGAGCAGTACTTC
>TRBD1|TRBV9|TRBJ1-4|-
CASSVGQVGGEKLFF
TGTGCCAGCAGCGTCGGACAGGTGGGAGGTGAAAAACTGTTTTTT
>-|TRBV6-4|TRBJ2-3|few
CASSLAPDTDTQYF
TGTGCCAGCAGTCTAGCGCCCGACACAGATACGCAGTATTTT
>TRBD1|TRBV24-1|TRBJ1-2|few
CATSDRQGNYGYTF
TGTGCCACCAGTGACCGACAGGGAAACTATGGCTACACCTTC
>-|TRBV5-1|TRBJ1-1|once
CASSLEGLNTEAFF
TGCGCCAGCAGCTTGGAGGGGCTGAACACTGAAGCTTTCTTT
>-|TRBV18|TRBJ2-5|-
CASSLRARDIQETQYF
TGTGCCAGCTCACTCAGAGCCCGGGACATTCAGGAGACCCAGTACTTC
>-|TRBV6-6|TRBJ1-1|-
CASSYSSIYGAEAFF
TGTGCCAGCAGTTACTCGAGTATCTATGGCGCTGAAGCTTTCTTT
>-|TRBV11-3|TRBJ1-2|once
CASSRNGDGYTF
TGTGCCAGCAGCCGCAACGGGGATGGCTACACCTTC
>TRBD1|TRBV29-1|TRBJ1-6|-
CSAVVQGGPLHF
TGCAGCGCTGTCGTCCAGGGGGGCCCCCTCCACTTT
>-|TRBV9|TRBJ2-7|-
CASSLGLEPYEQYF
TGTGCCAGCAGCTTAGGACTGGAACCCTACGAGCAGTACTTC
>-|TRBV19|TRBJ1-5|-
CASSIRAQPQHF
TGTGCCAGTAGTATTCGAGCTCAGCCCCAGCATTTT
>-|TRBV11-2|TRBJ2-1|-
CASSFFLQGGDNEQFF
TGTGCCAGCAGCTTTTTTCTACAAGGTGGAGACAATGAGCAGTTCTTC
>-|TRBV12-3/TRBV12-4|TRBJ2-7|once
CASKGVGYEQYF
TGTGCCAGCAAAGGGGTCGGCTACGAGCAGTACTTC
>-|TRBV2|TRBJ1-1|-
CVSTAGQLATEAFF
TGTGTCAGCACTGCCGGGCAGCTGGCCACTGAAGCTTTCTTT
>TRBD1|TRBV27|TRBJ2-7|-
CASSFYLQGVHEQYF
TGTGCCAGCAGTTTTTATTTACAGGGGGTCCACGAGCAGTACTTC
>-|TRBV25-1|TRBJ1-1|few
CASSEQRGGNTEAFF
TGTGCCAGCAGTGAACAGAGAGGGGGGAACACTGAAGCTTTCTTT